This T cell receptor beta chain emerged from a study of T cell repertoires in cytomegalovirus infection. Using its own MiXCR run on the reads, TCRdb lists one record per CDR3 protein. The sample contains fewer than 200,000 distinct CDR3 sequences, approximately 14% of which appear only once. The CDR3 is 13 residues long. CDR1 SEHNR and CDR2 FQNEAQ come from the germline V gene (reference sequence). V dropped 5 bases and J dropped 8 bases, with 15 bases sitting between them. This clonotype was found many times. The sample comprised PBMCs. The J gene is TRBJ1-1, the V gene TRBV7-9; D ambiguous. The receptor comes from a human donor in good health (CMV status not recorded). Some clones in this sample may be carry-over from other donors' samples. Here the CDR3 DNA reads TGTGCCAGCAGCCGGAGAGGCGGCAAGGAAGCTTTCTTT. This encodes CASSRRGGKEAFF.